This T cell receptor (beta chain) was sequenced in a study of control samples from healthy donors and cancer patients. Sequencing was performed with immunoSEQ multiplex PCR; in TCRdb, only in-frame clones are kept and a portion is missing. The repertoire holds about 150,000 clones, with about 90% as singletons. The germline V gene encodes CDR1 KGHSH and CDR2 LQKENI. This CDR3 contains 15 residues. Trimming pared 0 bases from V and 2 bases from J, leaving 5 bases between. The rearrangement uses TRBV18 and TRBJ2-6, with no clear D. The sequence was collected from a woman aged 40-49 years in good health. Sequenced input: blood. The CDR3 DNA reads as TGTGCCAGCTCACCACCGTTTGCTGGGGCCAACGTCCTGACTTTC. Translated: CASSPPFAGANVLTF.